This T cell receptor (beta chain) appears in the sequencing data of a study of shared clonotypes between healthy human individuals. Using immunoSEQ multiplex PCR, the repertoire was profiled, and TCRdb retains in-frame clones only, with some absent. The table includes around 1.6 million clones, under 99% detected once. Comments on this clone: Distinct nucleotide sequences in the sample also encode this CDR3.

The specimen sequenced was naive CD4+ T cells sorted from blood. The subset denotes: CD45RA+ positively selected. This TCR derives from a man aged 25-40 years in good health.

The CDR3 sequence: CASSLGGNTEAFF. For the CDR3, the DNA is TGTGCCAGCAGCTTAGGAGGGAACACTGAAGCTTTCTTT. The gene calls are TRBV11-2 and TRBJ1-1; D is ambiguous. Per the germline V gene, CDR1 is SGHAT and CDR2 is FQNNGV. V lost 1 base to trimming and J lost 1 base, with 4 bases between them. The CDR3 sequence is 13 residues long. Full variable domain (remainder filled in from reference TRBV11-2 and TRBJ1-1): EAGVAQSPRYKIIEKRQSVAFWCNPISGHATLYWYQQILGQGPKLLIQFQNNGVVDDSQLPKDRFSAERLKGVDSTLKIQPAKLEDSAVYLCASSLGGNTEAFFGQGTRLTVV.